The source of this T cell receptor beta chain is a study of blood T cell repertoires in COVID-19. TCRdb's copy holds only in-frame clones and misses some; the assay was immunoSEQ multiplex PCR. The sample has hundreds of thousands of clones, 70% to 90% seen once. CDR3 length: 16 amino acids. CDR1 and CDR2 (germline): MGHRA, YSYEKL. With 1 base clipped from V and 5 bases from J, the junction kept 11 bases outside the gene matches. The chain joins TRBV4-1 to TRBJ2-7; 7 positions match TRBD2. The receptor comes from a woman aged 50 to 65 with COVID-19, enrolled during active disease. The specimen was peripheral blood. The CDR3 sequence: CASSQGPAGLLDEQYF. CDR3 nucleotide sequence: TGCGCCAGCAGCCAAGGTCCAGCGGGGCTATTAGACGAGCAGTACTTC.